This T cell receptor beta chain was profiled in a study of blood T cell repertoires in COVID-19. Study information: COVID-19 samples, acute and convalescent, were from the United States, Italy and Spain. Sources were T cells, B-cell-depleted T cells, or PBMCs; the material itself was cDNA or gDNA.

Original processing notes: Quantification of nucleated cells was approximated via reference gene primer amplification. TCRdb's copy holds only in-frame clones and misses some; the assay was immunoSEQ multiplex PCR. Clonal size and the V and J genes are those of that table, whereas D and trimming came from the DNA. This sample carries some 110,000 clones, approximately 85% of them seen once, and the ten largest clones take under 8%. V lost 7 bases and J lost 1, with 17 bases in between. The length of the CDR3 is 16 residues. The germline CDR1 and CDR2 sequences are MDHEN and SYDVKM. J is TRBJ2-4 and V is TRBV28; weak D call: TRBD1 (6 bases). The source of this sequence is a man in his 70s with acute or convalescent COVID-19. The sequencing input was peripheral blood. The CDR3 here is CASTFTGSVAKNIQYF. The DNA for the CDR3 is TGTGCCAGCACCTTTACAGGGTCCGTGGCCAAAAACATTCAGTACTTC. Looking up the rest from reference TRBV28 and TRBJ2-4 gives the full variable domain: DVKVTQSSRYLVKRTGEKVFLECVQDMDHENMFWYRQDPGLGLRLIYFSYDVKMKEKGDIPEGYSVSREKKERFSLILESASTNQTSMYLCASTFTGSVAKNIQYFGAGTRLSVL.